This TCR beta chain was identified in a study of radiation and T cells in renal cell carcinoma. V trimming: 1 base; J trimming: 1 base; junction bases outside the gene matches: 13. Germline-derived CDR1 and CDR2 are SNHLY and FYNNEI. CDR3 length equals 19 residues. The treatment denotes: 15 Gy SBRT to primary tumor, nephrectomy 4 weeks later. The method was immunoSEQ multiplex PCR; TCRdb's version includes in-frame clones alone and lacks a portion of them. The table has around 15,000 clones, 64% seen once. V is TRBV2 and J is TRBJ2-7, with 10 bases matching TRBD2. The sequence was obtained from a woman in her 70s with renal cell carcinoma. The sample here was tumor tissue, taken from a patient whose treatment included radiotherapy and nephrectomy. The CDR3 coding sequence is TGTGCCAGCAGTGAAGAAACGAGTGGTGAGACTAGCGGGTCCTACGAGCAGTACTTC. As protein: CASSEETSGETSGSYEQYF.